Below are 21 T cell receptor beta chains sequenced from a single sample in a study of chemoradiotherapy in HPV16-positive cancers. Assay: immunoSEQ multiplex PCR; the TCRdb copy retains only in-frame clones and omits some. The data contain around 3,500 clones, 75% to 85% of them seen just once; the ten biggest clones take up around an eighth. This material was acquired from a patient who underwent chemoradiotherapy. These receptors were obtained from a human donor with HPV-associated anogenital cancer.

The chain couples TRBV7-2 to TRBJ2-3; TRBD1 or TRBD2 may be the D gene (5 bases each). Deletions cut 3 bases from V and 6 bases from J, with 13 bases between. This CDR3 is 14 amino acids long. Per the germline V gene, CDR1 is SGHTA and CDR2 is FQGNSA. CDR3 bases: TGTGCCAGCAGCTTGGACGGGACGCTGGATACGCAGTATTTT. This codes for CASSLDGTLDTQYF.

The chain uses TRBV11-2 and TRBJ1-3; 7 bases agree with TRBD1. V gave up 5 bases and J gave up 2 bases; unmatched junction bases: 6. The CDR3 covers 15 residues. Germline-derived CDR1 and CDR2 are SGHAT and FQNNGV. The CDR3 here is CASSRRGVAGNTIYF. In DNA, the CDR3 is TGTGCCAGCAGCCGCAGGGGGGTGGCTGGAAACACCATATATTTT.

The CDR3 DNA reads TGTGCCAGCAGTGAATTGGCGGGGGGGCAGAGTGAGCAGTTCTTC. Amino acids: CASSELAGGQSEQFF. This rearrangement joins TRBV2 to TRBJ2-1, with 9 bases lining up with TRBD2. Germline-derived CDR1 and CDR2 are SNHLY and FYNNEI. The CDR3 is 15 amino acids. V dropped 2 bases and J dropped 9; count of bases not matched to a gene: 8.

The table lists this clone with a few counts. This rearrangement joins TRBV7-8 to TRBJ2-7; D is uncertain. CDR1 and CDR2 from the germline V gene are SGHVS and FQNEAQ. This CDR3 is 14 amino acids long. The V gene lost 1 base and the J gene lost 2 bases, with 9 bases spanning the gap. The CDR3 sequence is CASSLEGGPYEQYF. The CDR3 DNA follows: TGTGCCAGCAGCTTAGAAGGTGGGCCCTACGAGCAGTACTTC. The complete variable domain, with remaining parts taken from reference TRBV7-8 and TRBJ2-7, reads GAGVSQSPRYKVAKRGQDVALRCDPISGHVSLFWYQQALGQGPEFLTYFQNEAQLDKSGLPSDRFFAERPEGSVSTLKIQRTQQEDSAVYLCASSLEGGPYEQYFGPGTRLTVT.

The chain links TRBV7-2 to TRBJ2-6; weak D call: TRBD2 (7 bases). The CDR3 extends over 18 amino acids. Trimming stripped 2 bases from V and 0 bases from J, with 14 bases between. Germline V gives CDR1 SGHTA, CDR2 FQGNSA. CDR3 region: CASSLRRGGGSGANVLTF. The CDR3 DNA sequence: TGTGCCAGCAGCTTAAGGAGGGGGGGAGGCTCTGGGGCCAACGTCCTGACTTTC.

The rearrangement uses TRBV29-1 and TRBJ2-7; TRBD1 agrees at 7 bases. This CDR3 has 13 residues. The V segment lost 6 bases and the J segment 0 bases; nucleotides outside the gene matches: 5. The germline CDR1 and CDR2 sequences are SQVTM and ANQGSEA. This chain's CDR3 is CSVGTDNSYEQYF. CDR3 in DNA: TGCAGCGTAGGGACAGACAACTCCTACGAGCAGTACTTC.

The chain employs TRBV6-5 and TRBJ1-4; D not resolved. The V gene's germline CDR1 is MNHEY and CDR2 SVGAGI. The CDR3 length is 13 residues. V lost 2 bases and J 8 bases, leaving 9 bases between the germline ends. CDR3 loop: CASSYRVEEKLFF. The CDR3 DNA is TGTGCCAGCAGTTACAGGGTGGAAGAAAAACTGTTTTTT.

This clone was seen a handful of times. CDR3 sequence: CASRGQGSEKLFF. CDR3 DNA: TGTGCCAGCCGGGGACAGGGGTCCGAAAAACTGTTTTTT. The chain uses TRBV19 and TRBJ1-4; 10 bases agree with TRBD1. Losses at the gene ends were 9 bases for V and 8 bases for J; bases not matched to a gene: 6. The germline V gene encodes CDR1 LNHDA and CDR2 SQIVND (reference sequence). This CDR3 is 13 amino acids long. The full variable domain, in which reference TRBV19 and TRBJ1-4 provide the parts outside the CDR3, is DGGITQSPKYLFRKEGQNVTLSCEQNLNHDAMYWYRQDPGQGLRLIYYSQIVNDFQKGDIAEGYSVSREKKESFPLTVTSAQKNPTAFYLCASRGQGSEKLFFGSGTQLSVL.

V usage is TRBV6-1 and J usage is TRBJ1-3; D is undetermined. V was clipped by 8 bases and J by 0 bases, with 8 bases between them. Germline V lookup: CDR1 MNHNS, CDR2 SASEGT. CDR3 length: 13 residues. The CDR3 spells CASRWVSGNTIYF. The CDR3 bases are TGTGCCAGCCGGTGGGTCTCTGGAAACACCATATATTTT.

The chain is built from TRBV5-4 and TRBJ1-1; D gene unclear. V was cut by 7 bases and J by 1 base, with 14 bases left in between. The CDR3 contains 14 residues. The germline V gene has CDR1 SGHNT and CDR2 YYREEE (reference sequence). CDR3 bases: TGTGCCAGCTGGCTTCAAAGCAAGAACACTGAAGCTTTCTTT. Its protein is CASWLQSKNTEAFF.

This clone was seen a few times. The genes are TRBV4-1 and TRBJ1-5; tentatively, D is TRBD1 (5 bases). CDR1 is MGHRA and CDR2 is YSYEKL in the germline V gene. This CDR3 has 17 residues. Trimming shortened V by 3 bases and J by 1 base, and 16 bases separated the two germline ends. The CDR3 nucleotides are TGCGCCAGCAGCCACTTACAGGTGCGTGGAAGCAATCAGCCCCAGCATTTT. Amino acid sequence: CASSHLQVRGSNQPQHF.

The table lists this clone with a count of one. The V gene is TRBV7-9, the J gene TRBJ1-2; the D is unclear. Trimming removed 5 bases at V and 0 bases at J, with 10 bases between. CDR1 and CDR2 (germline): SEHNR, FQNEAQ (reference sequence). The CDR3 totals 14 residues. CDR3 loop: CASSLSGSNYGYTF. DNA of the CDR3: TGTGCCAGCAGCCTATCGGGGTCTAACTATGGCTACACCTTC. The whole variable domain, filled in from reference TRBV7-9 and TRBJ1-2, reads DTGVSQNPRHKITKRGQNVTFRCDPISEHNRLYWYRQTLGQGPEFLTYFQNEAQLEKSRLLSDRFSAERPKGSFSTLEIQRTEQGDSAMYLCASSLSGSNYGYTFGSGTRLTVV.

The gene calls are TRBV5-1 and TRBJ1-4; D gene unclear. The CDR3 is 17 amino acids. Germline assignment: CDR1 SGHRS and CDR2 YFSETQ. V lost 2 bases to trimming and J lost 0 bases, with 14 bases between them. CDR3 DNA: TGCGCCAGCAGCTTAGGACGAATTCCTGCAACTAATGAAAAACTGTTTTTT. It is translated as CASSLGRIPATNEKLFF.

The genes are TRBV19 and TRBJ2-5; 10 bases match TRBD2. The CDR3 is 15 amino acids. The germline V gene has CDR1 LNHDA and CDR2 SQIVND (reference sequence). The junction had 10 bases not matched to a gene; V was cut back by 7 bases and J by 5 bases. CDR3 sequence reads: CASKRTGTSVETQYF. The DNA for the CDR3 is TGTGCCAGTAAAAGAACCGGGACTAGCGTGGAGACCCAGTACTTC.

The rearrangement uses TRBV6-6 and TRBJ2-5; maybe TRBD1 (5 bases). Germline V gives CDR1 MNHNY, CDR2 SVGAGI (reference sequence). This CDR3 comprises 15 residues. V was clipped by 6 bases and J by 0 bases, with 14 bases between them. The CDR3 DNA reads as TGTGCCAGCAGCATGGGGCGCGCGTACCAAGAGACCCAGTACTTC. It yields the protein CASSMGRAYQETQYF.

This chain joins TRBV4-2 and TRBJ2-3; D gene ambiguous. Germline-derived CDR1 and CDR2 are LGHNA and YNFKEQ. V lost 0 bases and J lost 2, with 9 bases in between. The CDR3 runs 15 residues. The CDR3 loop reads CASSQDRAFTDTQYF. The DNA of the CDR3 is TGTGCCAGCAGCCAAGATCGGGCCTTCACAGATACGCAGTATTTT.

The V gene is TRBV7-9, the J gene TRBJ2-5; D tentatively fits TRBD1 or TRBD2 (5 bases each). Per the germline V gene, CDR1 is SEHNR and CDR2 is FQNEAQ (reference sequence). V shed 2 bases and J shed 4 bases, with 17 bases lying between them. There are 16 residues in the CDR3. The CDR3 sequence is CASSLTEGQGGETQYF. The CDR3 DNA reads as TGTGCCAGCAGCTTAACAGAGGGGCAAGGAGGAGAGACCCAGTACTTC.

This clone was detected once. J is TRBJ1-1 and V is TRBV6-5; D gene unclear. The CDR3 runs to 15 residues. The germline V and J ends were trimmed by 6 bases and 4 bases, with 18 bases remaining between them. In germline, CDR1 is MNHEY, CDR2 SVGAGI. The CDR3 DNA reads as TGTGCCAGCAGACCTACCTTTTGGGGTATCACTGAAGCTTTCTTT. Translating it yields CASRPTFWGITEAFF.

This clone showed up just once. The genes are TRBV7-2 and TRBJ1-6, with D perhaps matching TRBD1 (6 bases). Trimming shortened V by 8 bases and J by 7 bases, and 15 bases separated the two germline ends. This CDR3 contains 14 residues. Germline V lookup: CDR1 SGHTA, CDR2 FQGNSA. The CDR3: CASDEGRGNSPLHF. In DNA, the CDR3 is TGTGCCAGCGACGAAGGAAGGGGGAATTCACCCCTCCACTTT.

V usage is TRBV5-5 and J usage is TRBJ2-5; no clear D. This CDR3 contains 14 residues. Deletions cut 4 bases from V and 3 bases from J, with 13 bases between. Germline V lookup: CDR1 SGHKS, CDR2 YYEKEE (reference sequence). The CDR3 protein is CASSQLRLEETQYF. The CDR3 nucleotides are TGTGCCAGCAGCCAGCTCCGGCTCGAAGAGACCCAGTACTTC.

This clone was detected only a few times. This chain connects TRBV7-2 to TRBJ2-1; 7 bases fit TRBD2. Germline-derived CDR1 and CDR2 are SGHTA and FQGNSA. J was trimmed by 4 bases and V by 5 bases; bases with no gene match: 2. The CDR3 runs to 13 residues. CDR3 bases: TGTGCCAGCAGCCAGGGACTATACAATGAGCAGTTCTTC. Translation gives CASSQGLYNEQFF.